The T cell receptor beta chain described here comes from a study of blood T cell repertoires in COVID-19. Sequencing used immunoSEQ multiplex PCR; TCRdb keeps in-frame clones, though not all of them. The sample records approximately 180,000 clones, approximately 80% being singletons. V dropped 5 bases and J dropped 5; count of bases not matched to a gene: 12. Germline-derived CDR1 and CDR2 are LNHDA and SQIVND (reference sequence). The CDR3 sequence is 16 residues long. The TCR sequence derives from a woman of 80 years or more with COVID-19, enrolled during active disease. What was sequenced was peripheral blood. This chain links TRBV19 with TRBJ2-7, with TRBD1 matching 10 bases. CDR3 amino acids: CASSAKPGQGWHEQYF. The CDR3, as DNA: TGTGCCAGTAGTGCCAAACCGGGACAGGGGTGGCACGAGCAGTACTTC.